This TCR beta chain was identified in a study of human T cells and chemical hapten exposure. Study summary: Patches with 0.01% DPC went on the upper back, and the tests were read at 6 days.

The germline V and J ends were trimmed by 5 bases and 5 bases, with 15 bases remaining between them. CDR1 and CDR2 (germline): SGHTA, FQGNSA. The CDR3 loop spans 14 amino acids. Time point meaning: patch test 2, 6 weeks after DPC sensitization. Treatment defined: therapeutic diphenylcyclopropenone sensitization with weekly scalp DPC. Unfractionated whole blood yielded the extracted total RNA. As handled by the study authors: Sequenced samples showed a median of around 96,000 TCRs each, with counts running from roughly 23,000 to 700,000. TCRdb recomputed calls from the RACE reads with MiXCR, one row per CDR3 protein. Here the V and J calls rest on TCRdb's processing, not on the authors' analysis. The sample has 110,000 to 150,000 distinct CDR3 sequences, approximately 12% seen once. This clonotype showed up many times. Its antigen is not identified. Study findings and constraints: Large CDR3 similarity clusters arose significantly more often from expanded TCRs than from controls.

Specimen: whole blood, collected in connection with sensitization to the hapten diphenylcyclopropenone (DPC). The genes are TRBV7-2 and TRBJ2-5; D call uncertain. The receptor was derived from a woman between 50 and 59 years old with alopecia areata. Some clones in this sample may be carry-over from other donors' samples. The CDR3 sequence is CASSLDSTRETQYF. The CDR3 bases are TGTGCCAGCAGCCTCGACTCTACTCGGGAGACCCAGTACTTC.